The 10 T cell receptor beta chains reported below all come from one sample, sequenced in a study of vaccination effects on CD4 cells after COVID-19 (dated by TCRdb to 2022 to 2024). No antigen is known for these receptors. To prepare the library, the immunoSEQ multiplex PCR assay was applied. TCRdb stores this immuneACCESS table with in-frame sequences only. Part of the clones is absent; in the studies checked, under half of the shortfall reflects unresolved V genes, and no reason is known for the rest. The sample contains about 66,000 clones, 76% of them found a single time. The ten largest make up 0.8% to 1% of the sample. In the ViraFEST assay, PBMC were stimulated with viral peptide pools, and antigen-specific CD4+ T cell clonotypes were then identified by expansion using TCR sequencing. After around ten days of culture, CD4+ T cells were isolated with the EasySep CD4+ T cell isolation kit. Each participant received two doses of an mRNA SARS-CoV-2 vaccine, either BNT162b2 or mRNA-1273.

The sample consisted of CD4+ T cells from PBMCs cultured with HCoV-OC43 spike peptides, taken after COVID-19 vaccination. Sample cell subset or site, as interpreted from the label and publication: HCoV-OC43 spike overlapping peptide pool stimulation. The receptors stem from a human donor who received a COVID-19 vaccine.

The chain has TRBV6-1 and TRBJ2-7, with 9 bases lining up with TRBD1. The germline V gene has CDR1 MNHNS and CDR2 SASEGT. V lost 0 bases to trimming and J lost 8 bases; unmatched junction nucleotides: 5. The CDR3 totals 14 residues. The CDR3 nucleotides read TGTGCCAGCAGTGAAGCAAGGGACAGGGAGCAGCAGTACGTC. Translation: CASSEARDREQQYV.

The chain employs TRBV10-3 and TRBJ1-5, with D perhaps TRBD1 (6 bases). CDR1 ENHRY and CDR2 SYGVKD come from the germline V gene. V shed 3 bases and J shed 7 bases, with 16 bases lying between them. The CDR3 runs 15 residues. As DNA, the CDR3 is TGTGCCATCAGTGATTCACAGGGAGATCACCAGCCCCAGCATTTT. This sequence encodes CAISDSQGDHQPQHF.

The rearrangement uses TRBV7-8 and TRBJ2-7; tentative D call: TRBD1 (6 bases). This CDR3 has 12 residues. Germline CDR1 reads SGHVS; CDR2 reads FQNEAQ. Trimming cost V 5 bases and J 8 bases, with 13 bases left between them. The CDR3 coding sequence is TGTGCCAGCAGCAGGGGGTCAGGCAAGCAGTACGTC. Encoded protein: CASSRGSGKQYV.

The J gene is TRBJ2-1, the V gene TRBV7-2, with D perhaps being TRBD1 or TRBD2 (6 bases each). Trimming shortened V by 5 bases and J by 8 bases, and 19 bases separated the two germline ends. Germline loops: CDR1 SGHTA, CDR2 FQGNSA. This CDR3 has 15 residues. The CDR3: CASSIDGGGPYEQFF. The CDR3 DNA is TGTGCCAGCAGCATTGACGGGGGCGGGCCCTATGAGCAGTTCTTC.

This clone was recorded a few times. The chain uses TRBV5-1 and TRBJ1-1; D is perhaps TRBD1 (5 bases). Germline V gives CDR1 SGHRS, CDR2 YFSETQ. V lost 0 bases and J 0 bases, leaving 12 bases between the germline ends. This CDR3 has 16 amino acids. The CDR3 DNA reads TGCGCCAGCAGCTTGGGGGCAGGGACCCTGAACACTGAAGCTTTCTTT. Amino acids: CASSLGAGTLNTEAFF.

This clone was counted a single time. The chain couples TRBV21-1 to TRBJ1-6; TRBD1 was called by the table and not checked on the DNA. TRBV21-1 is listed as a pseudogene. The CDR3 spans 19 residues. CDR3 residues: CASSKSERTGGRGNSPLHF. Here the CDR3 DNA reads TGTGCCAGCAGCAAAAGTGAACGGACAGGGGGTCGGGGTAATTCACCCCTCCACTTT.

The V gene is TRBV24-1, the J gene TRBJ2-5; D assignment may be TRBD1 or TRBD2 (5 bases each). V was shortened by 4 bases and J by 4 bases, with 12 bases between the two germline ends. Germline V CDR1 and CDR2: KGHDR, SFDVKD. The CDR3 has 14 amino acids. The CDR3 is CATSDPRGLETQYF. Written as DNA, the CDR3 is TGTGCCACCAGTGACCCTCGGGGCTTAGAGACCCAGTACTTC.

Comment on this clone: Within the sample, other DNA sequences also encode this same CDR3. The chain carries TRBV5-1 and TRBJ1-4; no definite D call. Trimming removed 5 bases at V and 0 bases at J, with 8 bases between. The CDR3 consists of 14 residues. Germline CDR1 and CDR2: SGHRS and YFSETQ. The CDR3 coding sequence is TGCGCCAGCAGTACGACGGCAACTAATGAAAAACTGTTTTTT. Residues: CASSTTATNEKLFF.

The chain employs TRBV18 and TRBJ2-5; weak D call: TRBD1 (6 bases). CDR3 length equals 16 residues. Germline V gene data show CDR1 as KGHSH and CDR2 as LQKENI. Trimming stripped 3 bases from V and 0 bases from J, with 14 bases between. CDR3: CASSPGDRSYQETQYF. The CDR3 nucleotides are TGTGCCAGCTCACCGGGAGACAGGTCTTACCAAGAGACCCAGTACTTC.

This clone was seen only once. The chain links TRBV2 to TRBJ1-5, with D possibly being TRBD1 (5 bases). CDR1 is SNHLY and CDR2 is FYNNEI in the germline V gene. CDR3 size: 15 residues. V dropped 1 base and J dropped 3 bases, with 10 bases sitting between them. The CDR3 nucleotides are TGTGCCAGCAGTGAAGGGGGGTGGACCAATCAGCCCCAGCATTTT. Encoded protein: CASSEGGWTNQPQHF.